The next 16 T cell receptor beta chains were all read from a single sample in a study of cytomegalovirus exposure and HLA in healthy donors. The PCR employed 60 Vbeta primers together with 13 Jbeta primers. Profiling relied on immunoSEQ multiplex PCR, and the TCRdb table lists in-frame clones only, not all of them. The data hold about 150,000 clones, with nearly 80% observed a single time. Sequenced input: PBMCs. The receptors here all came from a woman in her 40s in good health and CMV-seronegative.

This chain uses TRBV5-4 with TRBJ2-1; TRBD2 might be the D (6 bases). Trimming took off 4 bases at V and 5 bases at J, with 16 bases between the two ends. CDR3 size: 15 residues. Germline CDR1 reads SGHNT; CDR2 reads YYREEE (reference sequence). In nucleotides, the CDR3 is TGTGCCAGCAGCCCGGGACTCCCCATCAACAATGAGCAGTTCTTC. It specifies CASSPGLPINNEQFF.

This clone has a handful of counts. This chain connects TRBV5-6 to TRBJ1-2, with TRBD1 identical over 7 bases. The J segment lost 6 bases and the V segment lost 4 bases, leaving 6 bases of the junction unmatched. Germline V gene sequence: CDR1 SGHDT, CDR2 YYEEEE. This CDR3 has 13 residues. In DNA form, the CDR3 reads TGTGCCAGCAGCCTCAAGACAGGGAATGGCTACACCTTC. Amino acid sequence: CASSLKTGNGYTF.

In DNA, the CDR3 is TGTGCCAGCAGTGCCCGGGACATCGTATTAGCTTTCTTT. Translating it yields CASSARDIVLAFF. This rearrangement joins TRBV6-1 to TRBJ1-1, with D perhaps TRBD1 (6 bases). The V gene lost 4 bases and the J gene lost 10 bases, with 16 bases spanning the gap. CDR3 length: 13 amino acids. Germline CDR1 is MNHNS and CDR2 is SASEGT.

The genes are TRBV19 and TRBJ2-7; 9 nucleotides match TRBD2. Germline CDR1 reads LNHDA; CDR2 reads SQIVND (reference sequence). The CDR3 spans 16 residues. V shed 0 bases and J 5 bases; nucleotides not matched to a gene: 8. In nucleotides, the CDR3 is TGTGCCAGTAGTATAGAACCGGGACTAGCAACGCACGAGCAGTACTTC. Encoded protein: CASSIEPGLATHEQYF. The full variable domain, its missing parts supplied by reference TRBV19 and TRBJ2-7, is DGGITQSPKYLFRKEGQNVTLSCEQNLNHDAMYWYRQDPGQGLRLIYYSQIVNDFQKGDIAEGYSVSREKKESFPLTVTSAQKNPTAFYLCASSIEPGLATHEQYFGPGTRLTVT.

The chain is built from TRBV13 and TRBJ1-5, with 9 bases aligning to TRBD1. The germline gives CDR1 PRHDT, CDR2 FYEKMQ (reference sequence). V gave up 5 bases and J gave up 4 bases; unmatched junction bases: 12. The CDR3 extends over 17 amino acids. The chain's CDR3 is CASSLGTGNRLNQPQHF. Written as DNA, the CDR3 is TGTGCCAGCAGCCTCGGGACAGGGAACCGGCTAAATCAGCCCCAGCATTTT.

The chain links TRBV5-4 to TRBJ2-1, with TRBD2 as a possible D gene (6 bases). With 4 bases removed from V and 3 bases from J, the gap between germline ends came to 11 bases. This CDR3 region has 14 residues. Germline CDR1 and CDR2: SGHNT and YYREEE (reference sequence). The CDR3: CASSLATVYNEQFF. The CDR3 nucleotides are TGTGCCAGCAGCCTAGCGACAGTCTACAATGAGCAGTTCTTC. Together with reference TRBV5-4 and TRBJ2-1, the CDR3 gives the full variable domain: ETGVTQSPTHLIKTRGQQVTLRCSSQSGHNTVSWYQQALGQGPQFIFQYYREEENGRGNFPPRFSGLQFPNYSSELNVNALELDDSALYLCASSLATVYNEQFFGPGTRLTVL.

In its sample, this clone was seen a few times. In DNA, the CDR3 is TGTGCCAGCAGGGCCATGAACACTGAAGCTTTCTTT. The encoded protein is CASRAMNTEAFF. This chain connects TRBV6-1 to TRBJ1-1; D gene unclear. V was clipped by 6 bases and J by 0 bases, with 5 bases between them. The CDR3 extends over 12 amino acids. The germline V gene has CDR1 MNHNS and CDR2 SASEGT.

The chain carries TRBV5-1 and TRBJ2-2; D perhaps matches TRBD1 (6 bases). The CDR3 length is 15 residues. Trimming cost V 4 bases and J 6 bases, with 16 bases left between them. Germline V gene data show CDR1 as SGHRS and CDR2 as YFSETQ. As DNA, the CDR3 is TGCGCCAGCAGCAATTTTCTGGGGGCTTCCGGGGAGCTGTTTTTT. This gives the protein CASSNFLGASGELFF.

The chain links TRBV5-4 to TRBJ2-6, with 7 nucleotides matching TRBD1. In germline, CDR1 is SGHNT, CDR2 YYREEE (reference sequence). J lost 4 bases, V lost 9 bases, and 10 bases had no gene match. There are 15 residues in the CDR3. The CDR3 reads CATSRQGDGANVLTF. For the CDR3, the DNA is TGTGCCACGTCCAGACAGGGCGACGGGGCCAACGTCCTGACTTTC.

CDR3 residues: CASSSDRTPLGPLHF. The DNA for the CDR3 is TGTGCCAGCAGCTCCGACAGGACACCTCTTGGGCCCCTCCACTTT. This chain links TRBV7-8 with TRBJ1-6; TRBD1 might be the D (6 bases). The CDR3 loop spans 15 amino acids. Trimming stripped 4 bases from V and 13 bases from J, with 20 bases between. Germline assignment: CDR1 SGHVS and CDR2 FQNEAQ.

This clone is a singleton in its sample. The V call is TRBV6-5, the J call TRBJ1-4; TRBD1 agrees at 10 bases. The CDR3 is 16 residues long. Germline CDR1 is MNHEY and CDR2 is SVGAGI. The V segment lost 2 bases and the J segment 8 bases; nucleotides outside the gene matches: 8. CDR3 residues: CASSYGTGVGEEKLFF. CDR3 nucleotide sequence: TGTGCCAGCAGTTACGGGACAGGGGTAGGAGAGGAAAAACTGTTTTTT.

A few counts support this clone. This rearrangement joins TRBV28 to TRBJ2-7, with D perhaps TRBD1 (5 bases). The CDR3 runs to 14 residues. Germline V CDR1 and CDR2: MDHEN, SYDVKM. Trimming pared 6 bases from V and 4 bases from J, leaving 16 bases between. The CDR3 DNA sequence: TGTGCCAGCAGGGGGCAGGGTAGGTGGTACGAGCAGTACTTC. Translating it yields CASRGQGRWYEQYF.

The V and J genes are TRBV2 and TRBJ2-3; 9 bases are a match to TRBD2. From germline, CDR1 is SNHLY and CDR2 FYNNEI. The ends lost 7 bases at V and 1 base at J; junction bases unmatched: 3. The CDR3 consists of 14 residues. In nucleotides, the CDR3 is TGTGCCAGCAAACCTAGCGGGGGCACAGATACGCAGTATTTT. Residues: CASKPSGGTDTQYF.

This chain uses TRBV7-6 with TRBJ1-3, with D perhaps TRBD1 (5 bases). Deletions cut 5 bases from V and 0 bases from J, with 20 bases between. Germline CDR1 SGHVS, CDR2 FNYEAQ. The CDR3 has 18 residues. CDR3 in amino acids: CASSQLPGRGSSGNTIYF. In nucleotides, the CDR3 is TGTGCCAGCAGCCAACTCCCTGGACGGGGGAGCTCTGGAAACACCATATATTTT. Looking up the rest from reference TRBV7-6 and TRBJ1-3 gives the full variable domain: GAGVSQSPRYKVTKRGQDVALRCDPISGHVSLYWYRQALGQGPEFLTYFNYEAQQDKSGLPNDRFSAERPEGSISTLTIQRTEQRDSAMYRCASSQLPGRGSSGNTIYFGEGSWLTVV.

As DNA, the CDR3 is TGCGCCAGCAGCCAAGTGTCCAGGGAGACCCAGTACTTC. Protein: CASSQVSRETQYF. The rearrangement links TRBV4-1 to TRBJ2-5, with D unresolved. Trimming pared 1 base from V and 5 bases from J, leaving 8 bases between. Germline loops: CDR1 MGHRA, CDR2 YSYEKL. The CDR3 length is 13 residues.

The gene calls are TRBV9 and TRBJ2-5; 13 bases fit TRBD2. Per germline, CDR1 SGDLS and CDR2 YYNGEE. V shed 3 bases and J 4 bases; nucleotides not matched to a gene: 9. The CDR3 spans 17 residues. DNA for the CDR3: TGTGCCAGCAGCGCCCTCAAACTAGCGGGGGGGCTAGAGACCCAGTACTTC. As protein: CASSALKLAGGLETQYF.